These 20 T cell receptor beta chains share one sample of origin, sequenced in a study of regulatory T cells in long-lasting Graves disease. Libraries of TCR beta came from iRepertoire HTBI primers plus Arm-PCR of CDR3 regions. Each CDR3 protein is one row after TCRdb ran MiXCR on the multiplex PCR reads. This sample carries roughly 500,000 distinct CDR3 sequences, about 13% of them seen once, and the ten largest clones take approximately 9.3%. Time point denoted: newly diagnosed GD, antithyroid drugs for less than 3 months. RNA from PBMCs was the source of the TCR library. This same sample was also taken into another study, of T cells in Graves' hyperthyroidism and ophthalmopathy.

The material sequenced was peripheral blood mononuclear cells (PBMCs), taken at new diagnosis, from a patient treated with antithyroid drugs. These receptors were obtained from a man aged 25 to 45 with Graves disease.

This clonotype occurred many times. The chain carries TRBV29-1 and TRBJ2-6; D ambiguous. V was cut by 1 base and J by 0 bases, with 13 bases left in between. The length of the CDR3 is 17 residues. The germline CDR1 and CDR2 sequences are SQVTM and ANQGSEA. CDR3 coding DNA: TGCAGCGTTGAAGGCCGTGGTTGGTACTCTGGGGCCAACGTCCTGACTTTC. Translation: CSVEGRGWYSGANVLTF.

This clonotype was counted ten times or more. The V and J genes are TRBV2 and TRBJ2-5; D may match TRBD1 or TRBD2 (5 bases each). Trimming took 7 bases from V and 0 from J, leaving 9 bases between them. Germline V lookup: CDR1 SNHLY, CDR2 FYNNEI. The CDR3 has 13 amino acids. CDR3 amino acids: CASTGRYQETQYF. CDR3 coding DNA: TGTGCCAGCACGGGGCGGTACCAAGAGACCCAGTACTTC.

The chain joins TRBV6-2 or TRBV6-3 to TRBJ1-5; tentatively, D is TRBD1 (6 bases). From germline, CDR1 is MNHEY and CDR2 SVGEGT. The CDR3 spans 13 residues. The chain's CDR3 is CASLGQSNQPQHF. In DNA, the CDR3 is TGTGCAAGTCTAGGACAGAGCAATCAGCCCCAGCATTTT.

This clonotype has a handful of counts. This chain links TRBV25-1 with TRBJ2-5; D remains unclear. This CDR3 is 14 amino acids long. V was cut by 6 bases and J by 4 bases, with 15 bases left in between. Germline CDR1 is MGHDK and CDR2 is SYGVNS. CDR3 in DNA: TGTGCCAGCAGCGACCCTGGCGGCCTAGAGACCCAGTACTTC. Protein: CASSDPGGLETQYF.

The table lists this clonotype with many counts. The chain joins TRBV11-2 to TRBJ1-1; no firm D call. Germline lookup yields CDR1 SGHAT and CDR2 FQNNGV. The CDR3 runs to 13 residues. V dropped 7 bases and J dropped 0 bases, with 9 bases sitting between them. This chain's CDR3 is CASKVSMNTEAFF. The CDR3 DNA reads TGTGCCAGCAAGGTATCCATGAACACTGAAGCTTTCTTT.

Here the CDR3 DNA reads TGTGCCAGCTCACCACCCCTTTTGGGGGACTCCGGAAACACCATATATTTT. This encodes CASSPPLLGDSGNTIYF. This rearrangement joins TRBV18 to TRBJ1-3; a weak D match, TRBD1 (5 bases). The V end lost 0 bases, the J end lost 4 bases, and 16 bases lay between the germline ends. The V gene's germline CDR1 is KGHSH and CDR2 LQKENI. The CDR3 runs 17 residues.

Only a few counts were recorded for this clonotype. This may stem from a read error, because a much larger clone lies one nucleotide away. The V gene is TRBV2, the J gene TRBJ2-7; TRBD2 is a possible D gene (5 bases). CDR1 and CDR2 (germline): SNHLY, FYNNEI. The CDR3 loop spans 13 amino acids. Trimming removed 6 bases at V and 7 bases at J, with 16 bases between. CDR3 bases: TGTGCCAGCAGGAGGGCTACCCAGCTTGAGCAGTACTTC. Protein product: CASRRATQLEQYF.

The chain uses TRBV27 and TRBJ1-2; the match to TRBD1 covers 9 bases. The CDR3 runs 14 residues. The V and J ends lost 8 bases and 6 bases, in that order; junction bases with no gene match: 10. CDR1 is MNHEY, CDR2 SMNVEV, per germline (reference sequence). As DNA, the CDR3 is TGTGCCAGCGCTCCCGAGGGACAGGGTGATGGCTACACCTTC. Its protein is CASAPEGQGDGYTF.

In this sample, this clonotype turned up many times. The V gene is TRBV12-3 or TRBV12-4, the J gene TRBJ2-4; the D gene is possibly TRBD2 (6 bases). The CDR3 totals 13 residues. The V gene lost 3 bases and the J gene lost 7 bases, with 10 bases spanning the gap. The chain's CDR3 is CASSFTSRNIQYF. In DNA form, the CDR3 reads TGTGCCAGCAGTTTCACTAGCCGGAACATTCAGTACTTC.

Only a few counts were recorded for this clonotype. The V gene is TRBV29-1, the J gene TRBJ1-2, with 7 bases that match TRBD1. Germline CDR1 reads SQVTM; CDR2 reads ANQGSEA. Trimming took 6 bases from V and 6 from J; bases not matched to a gene: 16. There are 15 residues in the CDR3. The chain's CDR3 is CSVLPSTGRENGYTF. The CDR3 bases are TGCAGCGTCCTTCCTTCGACAGGGAGGGAAAATGGCTACACCTTC.

This clonotype was seen a few times. The rearrangement links TRBV14 to TRBJ1-2; D ambiguous. V lost 0 bases to trimming and J lost 4 bases, with 18 bases between them. This CDR3 is built from 17 residues. Germline V gene lookup returns CDR1 SGHDN and CDR2 FVKESK. The chain's CDR3 is CASSQDPLKSASYGYTF. Written as DNA, the CDR3 is TGTGCCAGCAGCCAAGATCCTCTGAAAAGTGCTTCCTATGGCTACACCTTC.

The gene calls are TRBV5-1 and TRBJ2-1, with 11 bases matching TRBD2. In germline, CDR1 is SGHRS, CDR2 YFSETQ. This CDR3 is built from 17 residues. With 3 bases clipped from V and 4 bases from J, the junction kept 9 bases outside the gene matches. CDR3 region: CASSSLIAGGKYNEQFF. The CDR3 region has the DNA TGCGCCAGCAGCTCCCTTATAGCGGGAGGGAAATACAATGAGCAGTTCTTC.

This clonotype was counted many times. V is TRBV2 and J is TRBJ1-4, with D uncertain. The CDR3 is made up of 14 amino acids. With 7 bases removed from V and 6 bases from J, the gap between germline ends came to 15 bases. Germline loops: CDR1 SNHLY, CDR2 FYNNEI. The CDR3 protein is CASNAVRSDEKLFF. As DNA, the CDR3 is TGTGCCAGCAACGCCGTAAGGTCGGATGAAAAACTGTTTTTT.

The J gene is TRBJ1-4, the V gene TRBV18; the D is unclear. CDR3 length equals 16 residues. The germline CDR1 and CDR2 sequences are KGHSH and LQKENI. Trimming shortened V by 3 bases and J by 4 bases, and 15 bases separated the two germline ends. The CDR3 protein is CASSPRTGSDNEKLFF. The DNA of the CDR3 is TGTGCCAGCTCACCTCGGACGGGCTCAGATAATGAAAAACTGTTTTTT.

In this sample, this clonotype turned up many times. The chain employs TRBV5-1 and TRBJ2-5; D might be TRBD2 (5 bases). V lost 0 bases, J lost 5 bases, and 11 bases lay in between. There are 14 residues in the CDR3. The V gene's germline CDR1 is SGHRS and CDR2 YFSETQ. The CDR3 reads CASSLAGIDETQYF. CDR3 coding DNA: TGCGCCAGCAGCTTGGCCGGGATTGACGAGACCCAGTACTTC.

This clonotype was observed at least ten times. The genes are TRBV20-1 and TRBJ2-3; 7 nucleotides agree with TRBD2. V lost 0 bases, J lost 3 bases, and 9 bases stayed unmatched. Per germline, CDR1 DFQATT and CDR2 SNEGSKA (reference sequence). This CDR3 is built from 16 residues. The CDR3 DNA sequence: TGCAGTGCTAGAGATCCAGCGGGAAAGCGAACAGATACGCAGTATTTT. Its translation is CSARDPAGKRTDTQYF.

This clonotype has ten or more counts. The V call is TRBV29-1, the J call TRBJ2-6; no clear D. The germline V and J ends were trimmed by 6 bases and 0 bases, with 9 bases remaining between them. Germline CDR1 is SQVTM and CDR2 is ANQGSEA. CDR3 length: 14 residues. CDR3 sequence (DNA): TGCAGCGTCGGTGGGGTCTCTGGGGCCAACGTCCTGACTTTC. Its protein is CSVGGVSGANVLTF.

This clonotype has a handful of counts. This chain links TRBV19 with TRBJ1-4; 7 nucleotides align to TRBD1. In germline, CDR1 is LNHDA, CDR2 SQIVND (reference sequence). The length of the CDR3 is 14 residues. The J segment lost 5 bases and the V segment lost 6 bases, leaving 6 bases of the junction unmatched. CDR3 nucleotides: TGTGCCAGTAGGACGACAGGGAACAATGAAAAACTGTTTTTT. Its translation is CASRTTGNNEKLFF.

The chain employs TRBV5-4 and TRBJ2-3, with 11 nucleotides matching TRBD2. V lost 4 bases and J lost 2; bases outside the gene matches: 6. CDR1 and CDR2 (germline): SGHNT, YYREEE (reference sequence). This CDR3 spans 16 amino acids. CDR3 sequence: CASSGTSGFHTDTQYF. The CDR3 region has the DNA TGTGCCAGCAGCGGGACTAGCGGTTTCCACACAGATACGCAGTATTTT.

The CDR3 loop reads CASSRTEETQYF. The CDR3 DNA reads TGTGCCAGCAGTCGGACGGAAGAGACCCAGTACTTC. This chain connects TRBV28 to TRBJ2-5; D ambiguous. This CDR3 spans 12 amino acids. Germline V gene sequence: CDR1 MDHEN, CDR2 SYDVKM. V was clipped by 5 bases and J by 3 bases, with 7 bases between them. Using reference TRBV28 and TRBJ2-5 for the parts outside the CDR3, the full variable domain is DVKVTQSSRYLVKRTGEKVFLECVQDMDHENMFWYRQDPGLGLRLIYFSYDVKMKEKGDIPEGYSVSREKKERFSLILESASTNQTSMYLCASSRTEETQYFGPGTRLLVL.